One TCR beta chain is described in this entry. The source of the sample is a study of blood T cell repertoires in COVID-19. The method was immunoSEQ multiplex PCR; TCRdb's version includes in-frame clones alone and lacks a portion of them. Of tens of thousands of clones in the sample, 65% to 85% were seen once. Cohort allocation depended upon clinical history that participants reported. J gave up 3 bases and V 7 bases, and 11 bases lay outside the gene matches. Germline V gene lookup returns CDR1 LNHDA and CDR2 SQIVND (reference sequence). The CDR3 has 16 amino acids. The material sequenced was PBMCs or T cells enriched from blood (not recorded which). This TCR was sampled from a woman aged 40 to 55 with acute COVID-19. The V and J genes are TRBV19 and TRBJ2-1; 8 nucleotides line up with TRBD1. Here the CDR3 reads CASTLKGDRGYNEQFF. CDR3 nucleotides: TGTGCCAGTACCCTGAAGGGAGACAGGGGCTACAATGAGCAGTTCTTC.